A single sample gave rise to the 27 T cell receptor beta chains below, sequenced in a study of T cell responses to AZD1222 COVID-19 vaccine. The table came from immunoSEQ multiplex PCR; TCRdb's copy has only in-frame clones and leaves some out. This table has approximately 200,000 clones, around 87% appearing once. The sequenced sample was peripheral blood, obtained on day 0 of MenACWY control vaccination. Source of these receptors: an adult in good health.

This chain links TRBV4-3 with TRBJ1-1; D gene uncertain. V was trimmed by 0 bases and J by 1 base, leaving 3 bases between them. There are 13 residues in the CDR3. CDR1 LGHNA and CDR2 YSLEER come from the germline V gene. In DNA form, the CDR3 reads TGCGCCAGCAGCCAAGACAGGAACACTGAAGCTTTCTTT. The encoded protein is CASSQDRNTEAFF.

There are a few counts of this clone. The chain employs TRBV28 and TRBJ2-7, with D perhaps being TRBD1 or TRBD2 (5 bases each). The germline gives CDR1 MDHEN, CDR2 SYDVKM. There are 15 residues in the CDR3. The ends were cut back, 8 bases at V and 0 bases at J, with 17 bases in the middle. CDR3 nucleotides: TGTGCCAGCGGGCTCGGGGACCTCCTCTCCTACGAGCAGTACTTC. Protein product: CASGLGDLLSYEQYF.

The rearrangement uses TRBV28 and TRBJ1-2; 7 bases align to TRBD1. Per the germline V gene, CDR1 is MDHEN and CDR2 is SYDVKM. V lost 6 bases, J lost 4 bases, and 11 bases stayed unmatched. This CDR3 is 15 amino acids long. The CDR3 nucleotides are TGTGCCAGCAGGACCACGGGACAGAAGGTCTATGGCTACACCTTC. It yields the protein CASRTTGQKVYGYTF.

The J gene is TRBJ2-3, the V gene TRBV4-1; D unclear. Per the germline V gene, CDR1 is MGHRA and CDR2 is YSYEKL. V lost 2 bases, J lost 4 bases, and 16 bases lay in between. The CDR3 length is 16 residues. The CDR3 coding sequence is TGCGCCAGCAGCCAACTCAATATGGGTTTTCCAGATACGCAGTATTTT. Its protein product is CASSQLNMGFPDTQYF.

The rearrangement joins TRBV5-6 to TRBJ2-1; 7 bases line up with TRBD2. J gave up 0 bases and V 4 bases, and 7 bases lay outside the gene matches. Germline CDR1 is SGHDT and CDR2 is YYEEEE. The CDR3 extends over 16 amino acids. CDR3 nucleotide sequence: TGTGCCAGCAGCCGCCGGGGCGGGAGCTCCTACAATGAGCAGTTCTTC. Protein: CASSRRGGSSYNEQFF.

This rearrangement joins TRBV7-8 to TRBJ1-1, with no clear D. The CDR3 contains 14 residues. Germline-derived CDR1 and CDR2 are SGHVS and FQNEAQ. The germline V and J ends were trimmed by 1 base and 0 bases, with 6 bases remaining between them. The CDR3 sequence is CASSLGPLNTEAFF. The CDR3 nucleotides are TGTGCCAGCAGCTTAGGACCCCTGAACACTGAAGCTTTCTTT. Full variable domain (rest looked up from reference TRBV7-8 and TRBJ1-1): GAGVSQSPRYKVAKRGQDVALRCDPISGHVSLFWYQQALGQGPEFLTYFQNEAQLDKSGLPSDRFFAERPEGSVSTLKIQRTQQEDSAVYLCASSLGPLNTEAFFGQGTRLTVV.

The CDR3 region is CAIKGQGPSTDTQYF. The CDR3 region has the DNA TGTGCCATCAAGGGACAGGGCCCGAGCACAGATACGCAGTATTTT. This sequence joins TRBV10-3 and TRBJ2-3; 9 bases are a match to TRBD1. J gave up 0 bases and V 7 bases, and 5 bases lay outside the gene matches. Germline CDR1 reads ENHRY; CDR2 reads SYGVKD. The CDR3 is 15 residues long.

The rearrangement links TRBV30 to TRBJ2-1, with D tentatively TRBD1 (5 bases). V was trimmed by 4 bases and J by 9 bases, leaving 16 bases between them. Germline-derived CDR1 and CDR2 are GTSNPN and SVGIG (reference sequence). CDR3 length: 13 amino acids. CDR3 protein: CAWTRANSAEQFF. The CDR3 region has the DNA TGTGCCTGGACCAGGGCAAATTCTGCTGAGCAGTTCTTC.

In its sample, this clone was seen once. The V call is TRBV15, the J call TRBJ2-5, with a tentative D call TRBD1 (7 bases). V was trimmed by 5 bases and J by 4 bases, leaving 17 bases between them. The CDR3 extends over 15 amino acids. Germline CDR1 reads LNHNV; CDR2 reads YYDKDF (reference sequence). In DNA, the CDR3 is TGTGCCACCAGCGGAAGACTAGGGGGCTCAGAGACCCAGTACTTC. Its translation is CATSGRLGGSETQYF. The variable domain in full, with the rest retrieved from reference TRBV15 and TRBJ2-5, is DAMVIQNPRYQVTQFGKPVTLSCSQTLNHNVMYWYQQKSSQAPKLLFHYYDKDFNNEADTPDNFQSRRPNTSFCFLDIRSPGLGDTAMYLCATSGRLGGSETQYFGPGTRLLVL.

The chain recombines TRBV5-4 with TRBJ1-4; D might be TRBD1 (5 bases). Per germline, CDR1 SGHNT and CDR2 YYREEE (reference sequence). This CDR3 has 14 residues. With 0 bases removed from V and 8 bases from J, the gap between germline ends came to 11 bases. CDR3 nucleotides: TGTGCCAGCAGCTTGGGGGGCTCAGGGGAAAAACTGTTTTTT. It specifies CASSLGGSGEKLFF. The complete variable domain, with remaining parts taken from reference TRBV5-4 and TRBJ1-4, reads ETGVTQSPTHLIKTRGQQVTLRCSSQSGHNTVSWYQQALGQGPQFIFQYYREEENGRGNFPPRFSGLQFPNYSSELNVNALELDDSALYLCASSLGGSGEKLFFGSGTQLSVL.

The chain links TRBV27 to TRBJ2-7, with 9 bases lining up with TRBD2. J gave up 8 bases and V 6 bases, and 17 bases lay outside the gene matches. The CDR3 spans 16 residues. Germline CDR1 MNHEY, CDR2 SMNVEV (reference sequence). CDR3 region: CASSRYTGLAKYKQYF. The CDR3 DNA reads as TGTGCCAGCAGCCGGTATACGGGACTAGCAAAATACAAGCAGTACTTC.

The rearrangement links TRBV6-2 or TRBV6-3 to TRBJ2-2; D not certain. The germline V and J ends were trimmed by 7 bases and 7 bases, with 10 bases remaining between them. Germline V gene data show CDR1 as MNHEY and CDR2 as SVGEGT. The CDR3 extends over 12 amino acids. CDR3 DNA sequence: TGTGCCAGCAACCCCGGTGGCGGGGAGCTGTTTTTT. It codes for CASNPGGGELFF.

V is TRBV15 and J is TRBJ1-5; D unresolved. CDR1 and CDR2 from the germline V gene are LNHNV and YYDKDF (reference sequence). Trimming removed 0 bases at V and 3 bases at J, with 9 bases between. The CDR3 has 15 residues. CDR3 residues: CATSRDTSINQPQHF. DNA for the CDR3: TGTGCCACCAGCAGAGATACGAGTATCAATCAGCCCCAGCATTTT.

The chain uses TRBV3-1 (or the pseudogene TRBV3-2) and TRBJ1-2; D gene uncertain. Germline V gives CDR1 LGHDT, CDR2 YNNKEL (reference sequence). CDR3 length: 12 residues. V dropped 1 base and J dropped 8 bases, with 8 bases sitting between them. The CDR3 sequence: CASSQAKSGYTF. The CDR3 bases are TGTGCCAGCAGCCAAGCGAAGAGCGGCTACACCTTC.

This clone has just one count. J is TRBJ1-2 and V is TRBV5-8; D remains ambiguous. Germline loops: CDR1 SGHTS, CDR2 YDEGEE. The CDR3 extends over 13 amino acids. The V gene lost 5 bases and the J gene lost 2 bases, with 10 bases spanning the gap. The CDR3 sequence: CASSRRANYGYTF. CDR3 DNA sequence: TGTGCCAGCAGTCGGAGGGCAAACTATGGCTACACCTTC.

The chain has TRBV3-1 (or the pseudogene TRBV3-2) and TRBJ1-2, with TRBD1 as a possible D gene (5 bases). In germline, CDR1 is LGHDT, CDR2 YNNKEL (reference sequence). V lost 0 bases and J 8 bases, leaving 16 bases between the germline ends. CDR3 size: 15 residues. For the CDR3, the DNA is TGTGCCAGCAGCCAAGATCTAGTAGGGGCGCGCGGCTACACCTTC. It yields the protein CASSQDLVGARGYTF.

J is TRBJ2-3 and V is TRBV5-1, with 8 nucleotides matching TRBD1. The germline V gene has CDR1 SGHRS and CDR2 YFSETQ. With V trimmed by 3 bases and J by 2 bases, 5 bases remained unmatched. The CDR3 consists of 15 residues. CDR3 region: CASSSGTGLTDTQYF. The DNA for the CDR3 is TGCGCCAGCAGCTCCGGGACAGGCCTCACAGATACGCAGTATTTT.

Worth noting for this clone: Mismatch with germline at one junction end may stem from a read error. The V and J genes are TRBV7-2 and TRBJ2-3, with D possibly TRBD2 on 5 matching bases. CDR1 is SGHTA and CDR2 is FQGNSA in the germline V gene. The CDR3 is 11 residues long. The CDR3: CASSRAGLPFF. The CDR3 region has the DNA TGTGCCAGCAGCCGGGCGGGTTTACCTTTTTTT.

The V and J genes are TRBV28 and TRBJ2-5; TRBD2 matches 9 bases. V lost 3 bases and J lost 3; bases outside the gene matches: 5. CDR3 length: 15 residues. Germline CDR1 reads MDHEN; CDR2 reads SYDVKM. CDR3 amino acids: CASSLILAGEETQYF. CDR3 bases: TGTGCCAGCAGTTTGATTTTAGCGGGAGAAGAGACCCAGTACTTC.

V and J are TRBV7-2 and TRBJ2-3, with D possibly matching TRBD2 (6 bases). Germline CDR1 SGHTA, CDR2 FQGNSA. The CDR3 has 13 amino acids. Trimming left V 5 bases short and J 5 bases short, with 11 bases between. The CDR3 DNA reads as TGTGCCAGCAGCCAGAGGGGAGGAGATACGCAGTATTTT. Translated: CASSQRGGDTQYF. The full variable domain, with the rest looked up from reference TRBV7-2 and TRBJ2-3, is GAGVSQSPSNKVTEKGKDVELRCDPISGHTALYWYRQSLGQGLEFLIYFQGNSAPDKSGLPSDRFSAERTGGSVSTLTIQRTQQEDSAVYLCASSQRGGDTQYFGPGTRLTVL.

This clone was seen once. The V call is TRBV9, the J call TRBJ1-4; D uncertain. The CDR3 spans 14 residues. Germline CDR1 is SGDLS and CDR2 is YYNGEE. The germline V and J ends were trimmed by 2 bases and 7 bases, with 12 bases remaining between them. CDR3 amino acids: CASSVDSTPEKLFF. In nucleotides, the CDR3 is TGTGCCAGCAGCGTGGACTCCACCCCTGAAAAACTGTTTTTT.

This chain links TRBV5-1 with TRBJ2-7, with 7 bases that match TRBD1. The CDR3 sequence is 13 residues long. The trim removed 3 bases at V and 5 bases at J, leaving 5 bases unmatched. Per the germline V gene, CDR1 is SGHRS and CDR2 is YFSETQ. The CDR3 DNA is TGCGCCAGCAGCTCCAGGGGGTTCGACGAGCAGTACTTC. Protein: CASSSRGFDEQYF.

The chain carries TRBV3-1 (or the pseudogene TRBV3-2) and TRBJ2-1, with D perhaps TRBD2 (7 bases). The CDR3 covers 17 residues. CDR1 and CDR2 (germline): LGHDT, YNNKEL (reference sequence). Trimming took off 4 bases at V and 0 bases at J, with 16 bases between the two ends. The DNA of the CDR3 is TGTGCCAGCAGCCCCAGGGGACTACTCAGCTCCTACAATGAGCAGTTCTTC. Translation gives CASSPRGLLSSYNEQFF.

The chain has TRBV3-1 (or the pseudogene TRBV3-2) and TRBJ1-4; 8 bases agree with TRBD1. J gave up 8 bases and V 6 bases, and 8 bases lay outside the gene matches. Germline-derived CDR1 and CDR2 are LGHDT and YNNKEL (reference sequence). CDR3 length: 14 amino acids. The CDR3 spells CASSQGASGEKLFF. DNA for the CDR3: TGTGCCAGCAGTCAGGGGGCTAGTGGGGAAAAACTGTTTTTT.

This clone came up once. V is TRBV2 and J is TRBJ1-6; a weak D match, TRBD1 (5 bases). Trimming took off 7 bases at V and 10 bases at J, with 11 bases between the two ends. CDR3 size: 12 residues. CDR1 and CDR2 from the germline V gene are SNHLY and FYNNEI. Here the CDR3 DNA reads TGTGCCAGCACCAGGGACGGCTCACCCCTCCACTTT. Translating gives CASTRDGSPLHF.

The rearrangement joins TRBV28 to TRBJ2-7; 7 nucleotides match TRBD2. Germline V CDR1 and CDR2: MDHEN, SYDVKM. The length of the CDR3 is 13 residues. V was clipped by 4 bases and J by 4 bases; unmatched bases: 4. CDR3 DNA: TGTGCCAGCAGTTCCCCCGGGGGGTACGAGCAGTACTTC. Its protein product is CASSSPGGYEQYF.

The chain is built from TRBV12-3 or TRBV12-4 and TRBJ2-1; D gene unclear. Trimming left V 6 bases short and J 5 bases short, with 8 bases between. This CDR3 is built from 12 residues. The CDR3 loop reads CASRQVNNEQFF. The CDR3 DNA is TGTGCCAGCAGACAAGTAAACAATGAGCAGTTCTTC.